The 8 T cell receptor beta chains listed next were all sequenced from one sample in a study of CD8 T cells in Susac syndrome (dated by TCRdb to the late 2010s). Receptors were amplified or captured by the immunoSEQ multiplex PCR assay. RNA was extracted with the RNeasy kit and roughly 0.45 to 1 ug was reverse transcribed using random hexamers. The raw public data were reprocessed by TCRdb itself: fastp quality trimming at Q25, MiXCR clonotype calling, in-frame beta chains only. Records with the same CDR3 protein are collapsed into one entry carrying the most frequent genes and DNA. The sample table holds around 160,000 distinct CDR3 sequences, of which about 93% were seen once. The top ten clonotypes cover 0.12% to 0.15% of the sample. Input material: CD4+ T cells from PBMCs. The receptors come from a human donor in good health.

V is TRBV30 and J is TRBJ1-6; TRBD1 matches 10 bases. The V gene's germline CDR1 is GTSNPN and CDR2 SVGIG (reference sequence). The CDR3 is 18 amino acids. Unmatched junction bases numbered 9, after V lost 3 bases and J lost 1 base. CDR3 residues: CAWRTGQGKESYNSPLHF. CDR3 coding DNA: TGTGCCTGGAGAACGGGACAGGGGAAAGAGTCCTATAATTCACCCCTCCACTTT.

The gene calls are TRBV5-1 and TRBJ1-1; no definite D call. Per the germline V gene, CDR1 is SGHRS and CDR2 is YFSETQ. The germline V and J ends were trimmed by 4 bases and 1 base, with 14 bases remaining between them. The CDR3 extends over 15 amino acids. The CDR3 bases are TGCGCCAGCAGCCCCCGGGAGGCCGGGAACACTGAAGCTTTCTTT. Protein: CASSPREAGNTEAFF.

V is TRBV9 and J is TRBJ1-3; D is ambiguous. Germline CDR1 reads SGDLS; CDR2 reads YYNGEE. The CDR3 has 14 residues. Trimming removed 3 bases from V and 3 bases from J, with 10 bases in between. CDR3 bases: TGTGCCAGCAGCGCGGCGGTCTTTGGAAACACCATATATTTT. Translating it yields CASSAAVFGNTIYF.

The chain uses TRBV11-2 and TRBJ1-4; D may be TRBD1 (5 bases). V lost 3 bases and J 10 bases, leaving 15 bases between the germline ends. Germline CDR1 and CDR2: SGHAT and FQNNGV. The CDR3 is made up of 14 amino acids. The CDR3 DNA sequence: TGTGCCAGCAGCTTCCCAGGGCTGATGGGAAAACTGTTTTTT. This translates into CASSFPGLMGKLFF.

The chain links TRBV3-1 to TRBJ1-2, with 7 bases aligning to TRBD1. With V trimmed by 0 bases and J by 5 bases, 6 bases remained unmatched. In germline, CDR1 is LGHDT, CDR2 YNNKEL (reference sequence). This CDR3 is 15 amino acids long. CDR3 sequence reads: CASSQDGQVGYGYTF. In DNA, the CDR3 is TGTGCCAGCAGCCAAGATGGACAGGTTGGGTATGGCTACACCTTC.

V and J are TRBV20-1 and TRBJ2-1, with 7 bases identical to TRBD2. Germline V gene lookup returns CDR1 DFQATT and CDR2 SNEGSKA (reference sequence). The length of the CDR3 is 14 residues. After removal of 6 bases from V and 4 bases from J, the junction contained 9 bases not matched to a gene. This chain's CDR3 is CSALTSLGYNEQFF. The CDR3 bases are TGCAGTGCACTGACTAGCCTCGGGTACAATGAGCAGTTCTTC.

The chain links TRBV19 to TRBJ1-2; 8 nucleotides agree with TRBD1. Germline assignment: CDR1 LNHDA and CDR2 SQIVND (reference sequence). V shed 4 bases and J 7 bases; nucleotides not matched to a gene: 8. The CDR3 is 14 residues long. CDR3 amino acids: CASSTLDRGAGYTF. CDR3 coding DNA: TGTGCCAGTAGTACCCTTGACAGGGGAGCTGGCTACACCTTC.

This chain connects TRBV24-1 to TRBJ1-5; TRBD1 matches at 8 bases. The trim removed 3 bases at V and 5 bases at J, leaving 5 bases unmatched. CDR1 KGHDR and CDR2 SFDVKD come from the germline V gene. The CDR3 extends over 15 amino acids. The CDR3 coding sequence is TGTGCCACCAGTGATGGTACAGGGGGGGATCAGCCCCAGCATTTT. Amino acids: CATSDGTGGDQPQHF.